This TCR beta chain was documented in a study of T cell responses to AZD1222 COVID-19 vaccine. Study results and caveats: Across spike, vaccine-associated CD4 TCRs were found, dominant at 160-218 and 743-854. Nearly half of spike-specific TCRs reportedly target variant regions that are unmutated in the B.1.351 and B.1.1.7 variants. An increase in Spike-specific TCR breadth and depth was observed after two AZD1222 doses.

Second-dose schedules of about 4 or about 12 weeks were combined. This clone has a single count. Its cognate antigen is unknown. Profiling relied on immunoSEQ multiplex PCR, and the TCRdb table lists in-frame clones only, not all of them. The table lists just over 150,000 clones, around 87% of them singletons. CDR3 length: 13 amino acids. The V end was cut by 4 bases, the J end by 3 bases, with 9 bases between. The sequence was obtained from an adult who received the AZD1222 COVID-19 vaccine. This chain joins TRBV12-3 or TRBV12-4 and TRBJ1-1; no clear D gene. Sequenced here: peripheral blood, sampled 28 days after the second AZD1222 dose. The CDR3, as DNA: TGTGCCAGCAGTTGGTCAAGGGACACTGAAGCTTTCTTT. Translation: CASSWSRDTEAFF.